A single sample gave rise to the 16 T cell receptor beta chains below, sequenced in a study of T cells after yellow fever vaccination. TCRdb independently ran MiXCR on the 5' RACE reads; one entry per CDR3 protein. The sample holds just under 600,000 distinct CDR3 sequences, about 13% seen once. Source: PBMCs, taken on the day of the yellow fever booster vaccination. These receptors all stem from a man aged 25 to 40 who received the YFV17D yellow fever vaccine.

The chain joins TRBV12-3 or TRBV12-4 to TRBJ1-2; maybe TRBD1 (6 bases). The V gene lost 6 bases and the J gene lost 12 bases, with 23 bases spanning the gap. This CDR3 is 14 amino acids long. CDR3 in DNA: TGTGCCAGCAGGACAACCAGGGTCGCGACAGGAGACACCTTC. Translating it yields CASRTTRVATGDTF.

CDR3 bases: TGCAGTGCTGTTCGGGACAGTTCCAATGAGCAGTTCTTC. The encoded protein is CSAVRDSSNEQFF. V usage is TRBV20-1 and J usage is TRBJ2-1, with 7 bases identical to TRBD1. Germline-derived CDR1 and CDR2 are DFQATT and SNEGSKA (reference sequence). The CDR3 extends over 13 amino acids. The V segment lost 5 bases and the J segment 6 bases; nucleotides outside the gene matches: 7.

As concerns this clonotype: One base away lies a much larger clone, so this may be a sequencing read error. CDR3 residues: CASSLAGATGELFF. As DNA, the CDR3 is TGTGCCAGCAGTTTAGCGGGAGCCACCGGGGAGCTGTTTTTT. The J gene is TRBJ2-2, the V gene TRBV28, with TRBD2 matching 7 bases. The junction had 1 base not matched to a gene; V was cut back by 2 bases and J by 4 bases. Looked up from germline, CDR1 is MDHEN and CDR2 is SYDVKM. CDR3 length equals 14 residues.

This clonotype was observed many times. The chain combines TRBV25-1 with TRBJ1-5; the match to TRBD1 covers 9 bases. This CDR3 is 12 amino acids long. Per germline, CDR1 MGHDK and CDR2 SYGVNS. CDR3 in DNA: TGTGCTAGTAGACAGGGGGACCAGCCCCAGCATTTT. Encoded protein: CASRQGDQPQHF.

The chain employs TRBV27 and TRBJ1-6, with 10 bases aligning to TRBD1. Germline V CDR1 and CDR2: MNHEY, SMNVEV (reference sequence). The CDR3 sequence is 15 residues long. V shed 6 bases, J shed 10 bases, and the junction held 9 bases outside the gene matches. The CDR3 DNA follows: TGTGCCAGCAGAGTCGGGACAGGGGTACGCTCACCCCTCCACTTT. Translating gives CASRVGTGVRSPLHF.

This clonotype was seen more than once but under ten times. The gene calls are TRBV4-2 and TRBJ1-2, with D possibly matching TRBD1 (5 bases). V was shortened by 0 bases and J by 7 bases, with 15 bases between the two germline ends. From germline, CDR1 is LGHNA and CDR2 YNFKEQ. The CDR3 extends over 15 amino acids. CDR3 nucleotide sequence: TGTGCCAGCAGCCAAGATTGGGGGAGATCGGGTGGCTACACCTTC. This translates into CASSQDWGRSGGYTF.

The genes are TRBV4-1 and TRBJ2-7; 10 bases agree with TRBD2. After removal of 2 bases from V and 0 bases from J, the junction contained 4 bases not matched to a gene. There are 16 residues in the CDR3. Per the germline V gene, CDR1 is MGHRA and CDR2 is YSYEKL. The CDR3 sequence: CASSQTSGKSSYEQYF. CDR3 bases: TGCGCCAGCAGCCAAACTAGCGGGAAAAGCTCCTACGAGCAGTACTTC.

This sequence joins TRBV12-3 or TRBV12-4 and TRBJ2-5; D gene ambiguous. Deletions cut 3 bases from V and 4 bases from J, with 6 bases between. The CDR3 covers 12 residues. CDR3 loop: CASSLITETQYF. The CDR3 DNA follows: TGTGCCAGCAGTTTGATCACAGAGACCCAGTACTTC.

This clonotype showed up just a few times. The V gene is TRBV7-2, the J gene TRBJ2-1; 13 positions match TRBD2. V lost 5 bases and J lost 7; bases outside the gene matches: 11. The CDR3 is 17 amino acids. Germline CDR1 SGHTA, CDR2 FQGNSA. The CDR3 here is CASSPRLAGGGGNEQFF. In DNA form, the CDR3 reads TGTGCCAGCAGCCCCCGACTAGCGGGAGGAGGGGGGAATGAGCAGTTCTTC. Supplemented by reference TRBV7-2 and TRBJ2-1, the full variable domain reads GAGVSQSPSNKVTEKGKDVELRCDPISGHTALYWYRQSLGQGLEFLIYFQGNSAPDKSGLPSDRFSAERTGGSVSTLTIQRTQQEDSAVYLCASSPRLAGGGGNEQFFGPGTRLTVL.

The chain employs TRBV7-9 and TRBJ2-5, with 11 bases aligning to TRBD2. CDR1 SEHNR and CDR2 FQNEAQ come from the germline V gene (reference sequence). V trimming: 10 bases; J trimming: 5 bases; junction bases outside the gene matches: 6. CDR3 length: 13 residues. CDR3 in DNA: TGTGCCACACAGCCTAGCGGGAGGGAGACCCAGTACTTC. Translating it yields CATQPSGRETQYF.

In this sample, this clonotype turned up a few times. V gene TRBV7-8 combines with J gene TRBJ1-2; D gene unclear. The germline V and J ends were trimmed by 3 bases and 3 bases, with 8 bases remaining between them. The length of the CDR3 is 13 residues. CDR1 SGHVS and CDR2 FQNEAQ come from the germline V gene. The CDR3 nucleotides read TGTGCCAGCAGCTTGCAGGAATACTATGGCTACACCTTC. It specifies CASSLQEYYGYTF.

The genes are TRBV7-2 and TRBJ2-1; no reliable D call. The CDR3 length is 16 residues. The ends were cut back, 2 bases at V and 2 bases at J, with 13 bases in the middle. Per germline, CDR1 SGHTA and CDR2 FQGNSA. The CDR3 sequence: CASSLKSPSTYNEQFF. CDR3 coding DNA: TGTGCCAGCAGCTTAAAATCCCCTAGTACCTACAATGAGCAGTTCTTC. Complete variable domain (other parts from reference TRBV7-2 and TRBJ2-1): GAGVSQSPSNKVTEKGKDVELRCDPISGHTALYWYRQSLGQGLEFLIYFQGNSAPDKSGLPSDRFSAERTGGSVSTLTIQRTQQEDSAVYLCASSLKSPSTYNEQFFGPGTRLTVL.

This clonotype was recorded a few times. CDR3 nucleotides: TGTGCCACCAGTGATCCCAAAGGGGGGACCTACAATGAGCAGTTCTTC. It is translated as CATSDPKGGTYNEQFF. The V and J genes are TRBV24-1 and TRBJ2-1; either TRBD1 or TRBD2 may fit D (6 bases each). Germline lookup yields CDR1 KGHDR and CDR2 SFDVKD. Trimming stripped 3 bases from V and 2 bases from J, with 13 bases between. The CDR3 totals 16 residues.

The table lists this clonotype with a count of one. V gene TRBV9 combines with J gene TRBJ2-1, with D possibly being TRBD1 or TRBD2 (5 bases each). The V end was cut by 4 bases, the J end by 1 base, with 15 bases between. This CDR3 comprises 16 residues. Germline V gives CDR1 SGDLS, CDR2 YYNGEE. CDR3 sequence (DNA): TGTGCCAGCAGCACAAACCGGGGCTCTTCCTACAATGAGCAGTTCTTC. It translates to CASSTNRGSSYNEQFF.

This clonotype came up a few times. This chain joins TRBV3-1 and TRBJ2-1; 13 bases line up with TRBD2. V shed 1 base, J shed 8 bases, and the junction held 5 bases outside the gene matches. Germline V gene sequence: CDR1 LGHDT, CDR2 YNNKEL (reference sequence). The CDR3 has 16 residues. As DNA, the CDR3 is TGTGCCAGCAGCCAAGGAGGGACTAGCGGGAACGATGAGCAGTTCTTC. Protein sequence: CASSQGGTSGNDEQFF.

Comment on this clonotype: Sequence at one end of the junction differs from germline and may be a read error. The J gene is TRBJ2-7, the V gene TRBV7-6; no reliable D call. The CDR3 extends over 12 amino acids. The germline V gene encodes CDR1 SGHVS and CDR2 FNYEAQ. CDR3 residues: CASGLPADEQYF. DNA for the CDR3: TGTGCCAGCGGCTTACCCGCGGACGAGCAGTACTTC. The whole variable domain, filled in from reference TRBV7-6 and TRBJ2-7, reads GAGVSQSPRYKVTKRGQDVALRCDPISGHVSLYWYRQALGQGPEFLTYFNYEAQQDKSGLPNDRFSAERPEGSISTLTIQRTEQRDSAMYRCASGLPADEQYFGPGTRLTVT.